This paragraph covers one T cell receptor beta chain sequence. The antigen remains unidentified. Amplification of TCR beta used genomic DNA extracted from peripheral blood. These data come from a study of T cell repertoires in aging, cancer and after chemotherapy. About the research overall: The whole study produced a dataset of some 10 million TCR reads.

V gave up 3 bases and J gave up 7 bases, with 7 bases separating them. Germline lookup yields CDR1 MNHNY and CDR2 SVGAGI (reference sequence). The CDR3 has 12 amino acids. Study-wide results and caveats: Rebound thymic output was suggested by rising median generation probability during chemotherapy in each cancer cohort. Age-matched healthy donors had significantly more diverse, less clonal blood TCR repertoires than untreated cancer patients. No conclusions about immunological memory after chemotherapy can be drawn from the repertoire data.

Rearranged V-D-J TRB sequences were amplified with a mixed TRB-A/B primer pool. TCRdb ran MiXCR on the multiplex PCR reads and lists one entry per CDR3 protein. There are some 10,000 distinct CDR3 sequences in the sample; under 40% occur only once, and just over 8% lies in the top ten. This TCR was recovered from a human donor in good health. The material sequenced was blood. This rearrangement joins TRBV6-6 to TRBJ1-5; unclear D gene. CDR3: CASSYPKQPQHF. CDR3 DNA sequence: TGTGCCAGCAGTTATCCCAAACAGCCCCAGCATTTT.